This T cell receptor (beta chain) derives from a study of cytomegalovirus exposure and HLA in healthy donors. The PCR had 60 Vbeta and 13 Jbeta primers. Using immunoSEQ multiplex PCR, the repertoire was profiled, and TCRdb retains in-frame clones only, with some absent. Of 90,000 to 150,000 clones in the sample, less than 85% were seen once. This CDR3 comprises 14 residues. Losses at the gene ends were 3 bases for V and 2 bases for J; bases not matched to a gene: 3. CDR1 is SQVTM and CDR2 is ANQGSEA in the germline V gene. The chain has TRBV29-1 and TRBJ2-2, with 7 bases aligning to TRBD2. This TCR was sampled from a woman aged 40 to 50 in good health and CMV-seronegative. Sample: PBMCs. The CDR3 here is CSVDLAANTGELFF. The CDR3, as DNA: TGCAGCGTTGACCTAGCGGCAAACACCGGGGAGCTGTTTTTT.